One TCR beta chain is described in this entry. The clone's antigen remains unknown. No much larger clone exists at a distance of one base, and base qualities are not known. The protocol used for the library was the immunoSEQ multiplex PCR assay. For most patients, genomic DNA was isolated with the Qiagen DNeasy Blood and Tissue Kit and sent frozen to Adaptive Biotechnologies for TCR sequencing. Adaptive Biotechnologies carried out high-throughput TCR-beta CDR3 sequencing of genomic DNA for most patients. In the source study's methods: Adaptive's ImmunoSEQ software supplied the TCR sequencing data for more than 15 patients, while MiXCR and VDJtools were used to process three other patients. To correct CD4 versus CD8 sorting errors, any sequence found in both subsets at a frequency ratio below 5:1 was removed. CDR3 nucleotide sequences shared by donor and recipient were removed because the origin of these sequences could not be assigned. At least 2-fold expansion over unstimulated cells and a minimum CFSE-low frequency of 0.002% (template counts) or 0.001% (read counts) were required for clones to be classified as alloreactive. A clone was considered mappable if detected in the sequenced pre-transplant spleen, lymph node, or MLR CFSE-low populations of the donor or recipient. The cumulative frequency of alloreactive clones was calculated as a percentage of all sequences, weighted by copy number. TCRdb re-hosts the immuneACCESS table, in-frame sequences only. Its copies lack some clones; in the studies checked, an unresolved V gene accounts for under half of them, and the cause for the rest is not known. V, J and clone size are those of that table, while D and trimming were read from the DNA. This sample gives more than 85,000 clones in total; roughly 90% of them show up just once. The ten largest clones take up around 0.067% of the sample.

V lost 0 bases and J lost 1 base; the stretch between them is 19 bases long. The CDR3 contains 19 residues, cysteine and phenylalanine counted. The CDR3 DNA has 57 bases and is translated from base 1. The germline V gene supplies CDR1 MGHRA and CDR2 YSYEKL. In light of the paper, this sample's time point label describes: cells obtained before transplantation from donor or recipient. CD3+CD4+ and CD3+CD8+ populations were FACS-sorted from unstimulated pre-transplant donor and recipient cells taken from spleen or lymph nodes. This record comes from a study of graft-versus-host responses after intestinal transplantation (dated by TCRdb to the early 2020s). Regarding the research as a whole: The transplants that recipients received were multivisceral, liver-intestinal, or isolated intestinal. All recipients received anti-thymocyte globulin induction followed by maintenance tacrolimus and steroids for around three years. After intestinal transplantation, graft-versus-host and host-versus-graft alloreactive T cell clones were followed in the graft, circulation and bone marrow using bulk TCR-beta CDR3 sequencing. To identify alloreactive clones, pre-transplant mixed lymphocyte reaction products were sequenced and then compared with unstimulated pre-transplant donor and recipient T cells. The cohort enrolled some 23 intestinal transplant recipients, one of whom was a retransplant, and 3 patients without pretransplant specimens were excluded. Donor T cell macrochimerism was defined as a peak of at least 4% donor T cells among recipient peripheral blood mononuclear cells. Samples from a few later patients were sequenced in-house on an Illumina MiSeq with MiXCR processing rather than by the commercial service. The paper as a whole reports these results and caveats: GvH clones were detected in recipient bone marrow, and some of these GvH clones were observed earlier in ileal mucosa or blood, consistent with an intestinal mucosal origin. Conclusions were limited by the relatively low number and heterogeneity of intestinal transplant patients. Early after transplant, declines in HvG clones were associated with peak levels of circulating GvH clones. In patients with donor T cell macrochimerism, the allografts had high GvH to HvG T cell clonal ratios.

Source: unstimulated CD8+ T cells sorted from spleen or lymph node cells, taken before transplant. This sequence uses TRBV4-1 and TRBJ2-4; TRBD1 is perhaps the D gene, given 6 matching bases. The receptor comes from a human donor who was the organ donor for an intestinal transplant. The CDR3 protein: CASSQDEVRGLGAKNIQYF. The DNA sequence is as follows: TGCGCCAGCAGCCAAGATGAGGTCAGGGGTCTAGGGGCCAAAAACATTCAGTACTTC.